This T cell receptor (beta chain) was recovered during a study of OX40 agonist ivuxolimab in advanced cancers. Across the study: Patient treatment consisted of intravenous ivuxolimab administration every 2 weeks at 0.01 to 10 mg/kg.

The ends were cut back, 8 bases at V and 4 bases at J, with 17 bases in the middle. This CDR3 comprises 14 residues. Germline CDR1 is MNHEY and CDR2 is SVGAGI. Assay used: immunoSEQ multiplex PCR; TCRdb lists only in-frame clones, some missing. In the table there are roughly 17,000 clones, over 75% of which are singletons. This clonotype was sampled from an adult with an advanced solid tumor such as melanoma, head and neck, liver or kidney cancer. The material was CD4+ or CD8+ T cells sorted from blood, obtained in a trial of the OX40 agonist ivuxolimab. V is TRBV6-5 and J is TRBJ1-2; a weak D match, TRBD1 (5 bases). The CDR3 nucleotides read TGTGCCAGCTCCGGGACTCTAAGCCCCTATGGCTACACCTTC. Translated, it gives CASSGTLSPYGYTF.